This T cell receptor (beta chain) was captured in a study of CD8+CD57+ T cells in acquired aplastic anemia. The wider study: Recorded DNA amounts for sorted CD4+ and CD8+ cells had an average of approximately 3 ug. Broader study findings: Researchers reported that CD8+ Simpson's diversity was not significantly different in patients versus controls.

The template for TCR beta VDJ and CDR3 sequence profiling was genomic DNA. TCRdb used MiXCR to reprocess the reads, holding one entry per CDR3 protein. The table includes under 150,000 distinct CDR3 sequences, almost 40% detected once. All patients picked for sequencing had shown, by flow cytometry, an expansion of CD8+CD57+ cells. V dropped 4 bases and J dropped 9; count of bases not matched to a gene: 2. The CDR3 covers 12 residues. CDR1 and CDR2 from the germline V gene are SGHTA and FQGNSA. This clonotype was counted only a few times. Its antigen is undetermined. Input material: sorted CD4+, CD8+, or CD8+CD57+ T cells (not recorded which) from PBMCs. The chain couples TRBV7-2 to TRBJ2-1; 8 nucleotides match TRBD2. This clonotype was obtained from a human donor with aplastic anemia. The CDR3 bases are TGTGCCAGCAGCTCGGGGGGGTTTGAGCAGTTCTTC. Translated, it gives CASSSGGFEQFF.